This entry describes one T cell receptor beta chain. In the authors' workflow: Amplification of reference gene primers provided the estimated nucleated cell counts. Generated by immunoSEQ multiplex PCR, the TCRdb table keeps only in-frame clones and is missing some. D and trimming come from the DNA, and the V and J calls and clone size come from that table. The data hold some 80,000 clones, with approximately 86% observed a single time. The data are from a study of blood T cell repertoires in COVID-19. Background on the study: Donors in the United States, Italy and Spain gave samples during acute or convalescent COVID-19. T cells, B-cell-depleted T cells, or PBMCs provided the cDNA or gDNA that served as material.

This receptor was identified in a human donor in a cohort sampled during active COVID-19. The sample was peripheral blood.

This CDR3 reads CASSLSGATETQYF. CDR3 bases: TGTGCCAGCAGCTTAAGCGGGGCTACGGAGACCCAGTACTTC. V and J are TRBV7-8 and TRBJ2-5, with 7 bases lining up with TRBD2. The CDR3 runs 14 residues. The germline gives CDR1 SGHVS, CDR2 FQNEAQ. The J segment lost 5 bases and the V segment lost 2 bases, leaving 5 bases of the junction unmatched.